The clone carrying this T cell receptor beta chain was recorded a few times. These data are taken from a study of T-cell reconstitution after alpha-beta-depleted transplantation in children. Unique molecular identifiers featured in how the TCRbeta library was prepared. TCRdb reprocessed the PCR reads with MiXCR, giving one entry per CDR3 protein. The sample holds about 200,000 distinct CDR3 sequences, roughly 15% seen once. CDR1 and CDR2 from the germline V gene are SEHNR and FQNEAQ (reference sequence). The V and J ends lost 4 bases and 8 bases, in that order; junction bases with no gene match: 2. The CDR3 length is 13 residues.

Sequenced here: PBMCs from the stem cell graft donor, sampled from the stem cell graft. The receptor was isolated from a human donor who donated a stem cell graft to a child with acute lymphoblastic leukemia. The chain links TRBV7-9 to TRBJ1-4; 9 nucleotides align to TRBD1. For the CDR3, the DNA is TGTGCCAGCAGCTACGGACAGGGGGAAAAACTGTTTTTT. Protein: CASSYGQGEKLFF.